This entry describes one T cell receptor (beta chain). What it binds is unknown. Method: immunoSEQ multiplex PCR; TCRdb's copy keeps in-frame clones and lacks some. The sample lists roughly 180,000 clones, roughly 92% occurring once. These data originate in a study of T cell responses to AZD1222 COVID-19 vaccine. Study outcomes and limitations: Targeting of unmutated variant regions was reportedly seen in nearly half of spike-specific TCRs. The donor group comprised mostly white British people and more females; the analysis possibly underestimated clonal diversity.

The germline CDR1 and CDR2 sequences are MGHRA and YSYEKL. V was pared by 1 base and J by 5 bases, with 9 bases between. The length of the CDR3 is 13 residues. The material sequenced was peripheral blood, taken 28 days after the second AZD1222 dose. The clonotype was recovered from an adult who received the AZD1222 COVID-19 vaccine. The rearrangement uses TRBV4-1 and TRBJ2-7; D is unresolved. Written as DNA, the CDR3 is TGCGCCAGCAGCCAAGTTAGAAGCAACGAGCAGTACTTC. Its translation: CASSQVRSNEQYF.